This TCR beta chain was identified in a study of T cells after somatic rescue of genetic block. The table came from immunoSEQ multiplex PCR; TCRdb's copy has only in-frame clones and leaves some out. The sample contains roughly 110,000 clones, about nine tenths of which appear only once. The CDR3 has 15 amino acids. The genes are TRBV21-1 and TRBJ2-1; TRBD2, the table's D call, was not compared with the DNA. TRBV21-1 is flagged as a pseudogene. The sample comprised peripheral blood mononuclear cells (PBMCs). The receptor's source is a woman under 30. CDR3 protein: CASSKGPGGRNEQFF. The CDR3 coding sequence is TGTGCCAGCAGCAAAGGGCCGGGGGGCCGGAATGAGCAGTTCTTC.